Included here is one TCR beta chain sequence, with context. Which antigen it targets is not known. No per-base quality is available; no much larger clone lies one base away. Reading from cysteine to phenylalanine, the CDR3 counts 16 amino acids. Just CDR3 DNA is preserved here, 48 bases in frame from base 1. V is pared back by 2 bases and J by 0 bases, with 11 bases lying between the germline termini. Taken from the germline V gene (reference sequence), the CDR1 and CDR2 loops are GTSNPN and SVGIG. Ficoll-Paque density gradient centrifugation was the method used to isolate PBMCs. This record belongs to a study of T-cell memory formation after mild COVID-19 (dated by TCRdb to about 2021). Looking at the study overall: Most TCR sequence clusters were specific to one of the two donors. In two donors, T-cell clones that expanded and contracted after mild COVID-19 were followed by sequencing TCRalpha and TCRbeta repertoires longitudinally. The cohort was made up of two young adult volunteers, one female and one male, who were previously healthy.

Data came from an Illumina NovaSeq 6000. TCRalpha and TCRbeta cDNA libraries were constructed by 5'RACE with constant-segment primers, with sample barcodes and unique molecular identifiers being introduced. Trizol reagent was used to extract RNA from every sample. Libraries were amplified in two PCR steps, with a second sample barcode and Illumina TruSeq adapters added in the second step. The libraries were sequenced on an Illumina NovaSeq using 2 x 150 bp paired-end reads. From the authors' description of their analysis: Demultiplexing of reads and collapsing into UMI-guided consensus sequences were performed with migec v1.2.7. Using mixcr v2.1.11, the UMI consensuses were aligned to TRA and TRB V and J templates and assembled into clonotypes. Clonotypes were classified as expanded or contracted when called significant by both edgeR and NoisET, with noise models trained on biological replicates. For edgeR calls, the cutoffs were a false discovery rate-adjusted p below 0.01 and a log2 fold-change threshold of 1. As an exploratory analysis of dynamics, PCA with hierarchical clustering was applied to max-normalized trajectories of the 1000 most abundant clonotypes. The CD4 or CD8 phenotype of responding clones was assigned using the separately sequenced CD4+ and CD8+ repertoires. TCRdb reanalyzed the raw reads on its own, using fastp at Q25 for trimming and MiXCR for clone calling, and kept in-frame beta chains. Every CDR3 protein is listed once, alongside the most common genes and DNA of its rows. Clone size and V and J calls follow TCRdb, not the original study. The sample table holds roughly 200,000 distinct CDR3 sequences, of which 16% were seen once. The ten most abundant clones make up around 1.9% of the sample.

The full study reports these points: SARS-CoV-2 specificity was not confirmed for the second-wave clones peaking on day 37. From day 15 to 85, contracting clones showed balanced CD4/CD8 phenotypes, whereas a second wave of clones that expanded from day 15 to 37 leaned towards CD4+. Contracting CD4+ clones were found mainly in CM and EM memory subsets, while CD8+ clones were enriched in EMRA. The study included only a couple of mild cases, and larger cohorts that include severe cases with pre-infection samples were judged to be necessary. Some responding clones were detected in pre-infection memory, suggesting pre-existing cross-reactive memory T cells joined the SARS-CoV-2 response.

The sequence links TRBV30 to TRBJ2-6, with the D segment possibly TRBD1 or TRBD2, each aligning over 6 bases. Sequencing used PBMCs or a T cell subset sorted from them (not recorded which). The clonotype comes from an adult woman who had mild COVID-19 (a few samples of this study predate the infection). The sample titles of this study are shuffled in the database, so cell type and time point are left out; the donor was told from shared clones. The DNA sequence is TGTGCCTGGAGTTTAGGGGGGAACTCTGGGGCCAACGTCCTGACTTTC. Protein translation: CAWSLGGNSGANVLTF. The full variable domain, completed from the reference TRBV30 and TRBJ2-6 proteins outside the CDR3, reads SQTIHQWPATLVQPVGSPLSLECTVEGTSNPNLYWYRQAAGRGLQLLFYSVGIGQISSEVPQNLSASRPQDRQFILSSKKLLLSDSGFYLCAWSLGGNSGANVLTFGAGSRLTVL.